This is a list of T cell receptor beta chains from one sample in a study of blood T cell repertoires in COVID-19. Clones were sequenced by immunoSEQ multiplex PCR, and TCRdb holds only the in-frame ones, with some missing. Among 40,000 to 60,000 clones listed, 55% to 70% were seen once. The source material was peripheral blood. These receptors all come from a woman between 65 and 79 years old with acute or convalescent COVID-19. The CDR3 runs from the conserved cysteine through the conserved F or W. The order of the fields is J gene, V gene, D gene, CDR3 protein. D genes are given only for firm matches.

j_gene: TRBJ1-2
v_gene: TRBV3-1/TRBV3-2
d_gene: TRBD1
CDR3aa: CASSLPGQGGGGYTF

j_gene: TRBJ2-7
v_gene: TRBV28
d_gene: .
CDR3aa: CASSLSGLTYEQYF

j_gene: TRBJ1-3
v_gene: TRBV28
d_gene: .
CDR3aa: CASSPFAVGSGGTIYF

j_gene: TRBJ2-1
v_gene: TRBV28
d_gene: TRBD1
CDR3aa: CASSPIDRENEQFF

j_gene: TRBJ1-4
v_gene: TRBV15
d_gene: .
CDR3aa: CATSRDAVRGELFF

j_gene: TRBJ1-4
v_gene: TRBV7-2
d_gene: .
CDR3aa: CASSLVRGNEKLFF

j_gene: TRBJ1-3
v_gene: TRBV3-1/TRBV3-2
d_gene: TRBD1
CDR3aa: CASSRQGSGNTIYF

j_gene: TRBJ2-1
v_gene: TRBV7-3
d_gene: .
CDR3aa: CASSAQRREQFF

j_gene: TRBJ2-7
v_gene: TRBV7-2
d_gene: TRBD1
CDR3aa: CASSPGTGVIEQYF

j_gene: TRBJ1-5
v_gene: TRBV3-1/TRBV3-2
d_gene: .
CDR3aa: CASSQGMAGNQPQHF

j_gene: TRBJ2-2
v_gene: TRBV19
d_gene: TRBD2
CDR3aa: CASSIAGGAGELFF

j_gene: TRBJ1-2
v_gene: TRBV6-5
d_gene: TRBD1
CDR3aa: CATWTGDYGYTF

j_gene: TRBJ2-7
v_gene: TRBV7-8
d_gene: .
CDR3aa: CASSLLPLLSYEQYF

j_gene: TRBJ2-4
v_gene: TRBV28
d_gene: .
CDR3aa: CASSSGNLVQYF

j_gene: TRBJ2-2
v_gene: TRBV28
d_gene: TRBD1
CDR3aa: CATSGGGTGELFF

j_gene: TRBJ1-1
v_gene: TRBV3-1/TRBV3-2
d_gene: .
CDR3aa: CASSDRTPVTEAFF

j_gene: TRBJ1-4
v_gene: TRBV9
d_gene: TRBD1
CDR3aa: CASSVGQGAMYEKLFF

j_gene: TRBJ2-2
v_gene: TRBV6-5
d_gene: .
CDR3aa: CATWGRNTGELFF

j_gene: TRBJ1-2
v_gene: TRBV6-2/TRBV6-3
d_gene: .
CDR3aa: CASSYGGRARSGGYTF

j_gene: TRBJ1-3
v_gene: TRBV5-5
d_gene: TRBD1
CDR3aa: CASSFQGDSGNTIYF

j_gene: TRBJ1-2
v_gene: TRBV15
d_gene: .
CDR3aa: CATSRDIREGSNYGYTF

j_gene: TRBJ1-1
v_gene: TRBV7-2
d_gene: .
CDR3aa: CASSLGQMNTEAFF

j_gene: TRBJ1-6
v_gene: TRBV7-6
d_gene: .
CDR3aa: CASSSVGGSPLHF

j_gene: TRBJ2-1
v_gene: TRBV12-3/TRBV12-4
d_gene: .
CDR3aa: CASSPRRDNEQFF

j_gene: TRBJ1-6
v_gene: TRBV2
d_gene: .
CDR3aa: CASNGLGGARNSPLHF

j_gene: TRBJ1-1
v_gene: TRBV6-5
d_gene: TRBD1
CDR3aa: CASSLGTVEAFF

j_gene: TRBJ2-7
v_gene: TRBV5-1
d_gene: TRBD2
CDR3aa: CASSLEGLAYYEQYF

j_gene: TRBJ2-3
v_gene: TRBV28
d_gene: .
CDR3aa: CASSPGDGTDTQYF

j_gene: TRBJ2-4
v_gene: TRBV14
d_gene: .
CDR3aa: CASSHFAGERNIQYF

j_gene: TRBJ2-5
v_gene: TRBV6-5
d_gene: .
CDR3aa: CASSRQTGLGETQYF